This paragraph covers one TCR beta chain sequence. Its antigen is not known. This sample was taken from a study of cytomegalovirus exposure and HLA in healthy donors. Whole-study findings and limits: In vitro, a few CMV-associated chains proved specific for CMV antigens. Cytomegalovirus status was reportedly diagnosed by the classifier with high sensitivity and specificity.

The germline gives CDR1 GTSNPN, CDR2 SVGIG (reference sequence). Trimming removed 3 bases at V and 1 base at J, with 10 bases between. The CDR3 sequence is 14 residues long. Sequencing was performed with immunoSEQ multiplex PCR; in TCRdb, only in-frame clones are kept and a portion is missing. The profile shows 120,000 or so clones, approximately 95% of them singletons. The specimen was PBMCs. The chain employs TRBV30 and TRBJ1-5; D may be TRBD1 (5 bases). This TCR was sampled from a man aged 18 to 29 in good health and CMV-seronegative. The chain's CDR3 is CAWSTDSSNQPQHF. For the CDR3, the DNA is TGTGCCTGGAGCACCGACAGCAGCAATCAGCCCCAGCATTTT.